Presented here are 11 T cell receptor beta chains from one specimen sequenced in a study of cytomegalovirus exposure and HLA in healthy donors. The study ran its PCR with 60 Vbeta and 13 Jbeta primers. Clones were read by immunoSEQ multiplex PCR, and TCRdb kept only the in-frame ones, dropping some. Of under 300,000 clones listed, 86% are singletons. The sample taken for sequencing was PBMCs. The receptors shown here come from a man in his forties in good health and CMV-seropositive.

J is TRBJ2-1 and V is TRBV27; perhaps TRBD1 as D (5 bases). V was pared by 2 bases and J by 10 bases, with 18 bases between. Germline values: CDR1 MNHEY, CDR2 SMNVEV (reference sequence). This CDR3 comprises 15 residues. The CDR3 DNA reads TGTGCCAGCAGTTTAAACTGGCAGGGTACGAGGGAGCAGTTCTTC. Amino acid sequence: CASSLNWQGTREQFF.

CDR3 sequence reads: CASRGTSGIEQYF. Written as DNA, the CDR3 is TGTGCCAGCAGGGGGACTAGCGGGATCGAGCAGTACTTC. The chain links TRBV7-2 to TRBJ2-7; 13 nucleotides line up with TRBD2. Germline values: CDR1 SGHTA, CDR2 FQGNSA. CDR3 size: 13 residues. Losses at the gene ends were 6 bases for V and 6 bases for J; bases not matched to a gene: 2.

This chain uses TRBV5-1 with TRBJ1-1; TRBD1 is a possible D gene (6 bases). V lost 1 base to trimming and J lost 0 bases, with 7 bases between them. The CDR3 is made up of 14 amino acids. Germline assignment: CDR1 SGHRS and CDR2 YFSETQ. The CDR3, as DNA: TGCGCCAGCAGCTTGCAGGGGATGAACACTGAAGCTTTCTTT. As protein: CASSLQGMNTEAFF.

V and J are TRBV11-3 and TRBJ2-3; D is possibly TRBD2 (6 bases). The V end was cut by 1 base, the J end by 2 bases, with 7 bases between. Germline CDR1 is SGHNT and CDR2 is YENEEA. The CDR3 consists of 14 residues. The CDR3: CASSLAGVTDTQYF. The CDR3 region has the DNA TGTGCCAGCAGCTTAGCGGGAGTCACAGATACGCAGTATTTT.

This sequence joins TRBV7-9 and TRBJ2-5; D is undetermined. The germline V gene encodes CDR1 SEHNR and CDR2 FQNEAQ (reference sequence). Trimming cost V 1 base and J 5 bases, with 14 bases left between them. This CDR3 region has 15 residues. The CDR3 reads CASSLVVLTLETQYF. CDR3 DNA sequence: TGTGCCAGCAGCTTAGTAGTTCTTACGCTGGAGACCCAGTACTTC.

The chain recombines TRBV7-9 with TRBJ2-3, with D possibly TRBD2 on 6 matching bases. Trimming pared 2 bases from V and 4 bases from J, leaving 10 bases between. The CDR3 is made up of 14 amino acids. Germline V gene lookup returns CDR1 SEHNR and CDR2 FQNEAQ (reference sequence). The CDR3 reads CASSLTGGADTQYF. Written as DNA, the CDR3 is TGTGCCAGCAGCTTAACTGGAGGGGCAGATACGCAGTATTTT.

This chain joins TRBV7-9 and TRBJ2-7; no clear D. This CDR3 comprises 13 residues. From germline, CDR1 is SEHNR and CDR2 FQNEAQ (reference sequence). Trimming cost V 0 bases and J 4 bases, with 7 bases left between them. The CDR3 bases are TGTGCCAGCAGCTTAGCGCTAGGTTACGAGCAGTACTTC. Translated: CASSLALGYEQYF.

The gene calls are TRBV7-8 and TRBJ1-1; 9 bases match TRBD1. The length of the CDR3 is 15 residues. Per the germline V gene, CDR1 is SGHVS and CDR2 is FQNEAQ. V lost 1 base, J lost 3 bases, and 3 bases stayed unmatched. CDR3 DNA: TGTGCCAGCAGCTTAGGGGACAGGGATTACACTGAAGCTTTCTTT. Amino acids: CASSLGDRDYTEAFF.

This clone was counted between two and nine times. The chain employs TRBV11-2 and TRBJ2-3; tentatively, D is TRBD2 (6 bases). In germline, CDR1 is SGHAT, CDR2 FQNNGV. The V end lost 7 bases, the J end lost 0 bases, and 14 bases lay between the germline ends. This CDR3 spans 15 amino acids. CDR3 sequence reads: CASTLLAPSTDTQYF. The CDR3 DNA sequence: TGTGCCAGCACCCTTCTAGCGCCGAGCACAGATACGCAGTATTTT. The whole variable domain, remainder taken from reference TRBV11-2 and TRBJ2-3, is EAGVAQSPRYKIIEKRQSVAFWCNPISGHATLYWYQQILGQGPKLLIQFQNNGVVDDSQLPKDRFSAERLKGVDSTLKIQPAKLEDSAVYLCASTLLAPSTDTQYFGPGTRLTVL.

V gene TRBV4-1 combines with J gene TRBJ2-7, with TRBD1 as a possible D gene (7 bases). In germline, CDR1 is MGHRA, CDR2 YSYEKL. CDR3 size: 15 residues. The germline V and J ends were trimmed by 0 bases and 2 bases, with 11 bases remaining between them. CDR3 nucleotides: TGCGCCAGCAGCCAAGATGGCGGGACAGCCTACGAGCAGTACTTC. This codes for CASSQDGGTAYEQYF.

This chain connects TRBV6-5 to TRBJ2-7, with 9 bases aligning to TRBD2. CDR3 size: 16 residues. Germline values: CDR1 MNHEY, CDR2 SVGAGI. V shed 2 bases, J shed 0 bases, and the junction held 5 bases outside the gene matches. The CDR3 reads CASSYRLAEISYEQYF. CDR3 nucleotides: TGTGCCAGCAGTTACCGACTAGCGGAAATCTCCTACGAGCAGTACTTC.